Each of the 5 T cell receptor beta chains below was sequenced from the same sample in a study of Graves' ophthalmopathy and Graves' hyperthyroidism. The study amplified TCR beta CDR3 regions using RNA transcripts. In the first round, RT-PCR was carried out with HTBI primers, and a multiplex PCR formed the second round. Each CDR3 protein gets one entry after TCRdb re-called the multiplex PCR reads with MiXCR. The data show about 480,000 distinct CDR3 sequences, around 14% seen once. Input material: blood. Every receptor here comes from a woman younger than 45 with Graves' ophthalmopathy.

This clonotype was seen ten or more times. This chain connects TRBV30 to TRBJ1-6; tentative D call: TRBD1 (6 bases). This CDR3 is built from 16 residues. Deletions cut 0 bases from V and 9 bases from J, with 18 bases between. Per germline, CDR1 GTSNPN and CDR2 SVGIG (reference sequence). The CDR3 DNA is TGTGCCTGGAGTGTCCCCCCGGGGGGCGAAGGTTCACCCCTCCACTTT. Protein: CAWSVPPGGEGSPLHF. The full variable domain, in which reference TRBV30 and TRBJ1-6 provide the parts outside the CDR3, is SQTIHQWPATLVQPVGSPLSLECTVEGTSNPNLYWYRQAAGRGLQLLFYSVGIGQISSEVPQNLSASRPQDRQFILSSKKLLLSDSGFYLCAWSVPPGGEGSPLHFGNGTRLTVT.

This clonotype was seen many times. The chain links TRBV15 to TRBJ2-7; TRBD1 or TRBD2 may be the D gene (6 bases each). Germline CDR1 LNHNV, CDR2 YYDKDF (reference sequence). This CDR3 region has 15 residues. Trimming stripped 6 bases from V and 2 bases from J, with 17 bases between. CDR3 amino acids: CATSNAGTLAYEQYF. The CDR3 nucleotides read TGTGCCACCAGTAATGCGGGGACATTAGCCTACGAGCAGTACTTC.

There are many counts of this clonotype. This rearrangement joins TRBV25-1 to TRBJ1-3; TRBD1 agrees at 7 bases. The ends lost 4 bases at V and 0 bases at J; junction bases unmatched: 6. The CDR3 consists of 16 residues. CDR1 and CDR2 from the germline V gene are MGHDK and SYGVNS. The CDR3 region is CASSGDRAYSGNTIYF. CDR3 nucleotides: TGTGCCAGCAGTGGTGACAGGGCCTACTCTGGAAACACCATATATTTT.

The sample holds many counts of this clonotype. V is TRBV12-3 or TRBV12-4 and J is TRBJ1-1, with D maybe TRBD1 (5 bases). The V gene lost 2 bases and the J gene lost 8 bases, with 15 bases spanning the gap. This CDR3 region has 14 residues. As DNA, the CDR3 is TGTGCCAGCAGTTTAAGGGTGGGGCTTTACGAAGCTTTCTTT. Protein sequence: CASSLRVGLYEAFF.

The table lists this clonotype with many counts. The chain employs TRBV28 and TRBJ2-7; TRBD2 aligns across 8 bases. CDR3 size: 15 residues. V trimming: 3 bases; J trimming: 3 bases; junction bases outside the gene matches: 7. Germline CDR1 MDHEN, CDR2 SYDVKM. The CDR3 DNA sequence: TGTGCCAGCAGTTTCAAAACGGGGGGGCTCTACGAGCAGTACTTC. Translated: CASSFKTGGLYEQYF. The whole variable domain, remainder taken from reference TRBV28 and TRBJ2-7, is DVKVTQSSRYLVKRTGEKVFLECVQDMDHENMFWYRQDPGLGLRLIYFSYDVKMKEKGDIPEGYSVSREKKERFSLILESASTNQTSMYLCASSFKTGGLYEQYFGPGTRLTVT.